What follows is one T cell receptor (beta chain) and its context. The antigen remains undetermined. These data belong to a study of T cells in Graves' hyperthyroidism and ophthalmopathy. On the study more broadly: Blood was drawn when the patient was first diagnosed and still untreated.

Points from the study as a whole: A median around six months before onset, the model predicted ophthalmopathy.

RNA transcripts gave rise to amplified TCR beta CDR3 regions. First-round RT-PCR with HTBI primers amplified the TCR CDR3 region. TCRdb re-analysed the multiplex PCR reads in MiXCR, keeping a single row per CDR3 protein. The sample records hundreds of thousands of distinct CDR3 sequences, around 16% being singletons. CDR3 length equals 15 residues. After removal of 1 base from V and 3 bases from J, the junction contained 4 bases not matched to a gene. Looked up from germline, CDR1 is SGHAT and CDR2 is FQNNGV. The sequenced sample consisted of blood. The genes are TRBV11-2 and TRBJ2-7; 9 positions match TRBD2. This TCR was recovered from a woman between 40 and 55 years old with Graves' ophthalmopathy. This CDR3 is CASSLVAGVGYEQYF. In DNA form, the CDR3 reads TGTGCCAGCAGCTTAGTAGCGGGAGTGGGCTACGAGCAGTACTTC. The full variable domain, completed using reference TRBV11-2 and TRBJ2-7, is EAGVAQSPRYKIIEKRQSVAFWCNPISGHATLYWYQQILGQGPKLLIQFQNNGVVDDSQLPKDRFSAERLKGVDSTLKIQPAKLEDSAVYLCASSLVAGVGYEQYFGPGTRLTVT.